The clone carrying this T cell receptor (beta chain) was observed at least ten times. Preparation of the TCRbeta library used unique molecular identifiers. TCRdb analysed the PCR reads with MiXCR anew, one entry per CDR3 protein. The data show 230,000 or so distinct CDR3 sequences, 7.5% to 10% seen once. The data were obtained in a study of T-cell reconstitution after alpha-beta-depleted transplantation in children. With 4 bases removed from V and 13 bases from J, the gap between germline ends came to 14 bases. Germline-derived CDR1 and CDR2 are SEHNR and FQNEAQ (reference sequence). The CDR3 runs 12 residues.

Sequenced here: PBMCs from the stem cell graft donor, sampled from the stem cell graft. This TCR came from a human donor who donated a stem cell graft to a child with SCID. This chain joins TRBV7-9 and TRBJ2-1, with unresolved D. The CDR3 DNA reads TGTGCCAGCAGCTCTGGCGAACTCCCCCAGTTCTTC. Amino acid sequence: CASSSGELPQFF.